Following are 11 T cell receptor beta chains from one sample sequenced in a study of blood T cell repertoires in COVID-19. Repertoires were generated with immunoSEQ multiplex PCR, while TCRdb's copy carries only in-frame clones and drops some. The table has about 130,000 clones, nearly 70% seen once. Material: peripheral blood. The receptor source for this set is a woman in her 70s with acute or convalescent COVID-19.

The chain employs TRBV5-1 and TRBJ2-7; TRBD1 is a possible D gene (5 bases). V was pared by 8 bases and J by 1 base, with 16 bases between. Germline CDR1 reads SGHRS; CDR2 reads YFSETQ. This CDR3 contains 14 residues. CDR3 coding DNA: TGCGCCAGTAGAAGCTGGGGCGCTTCCTACGAGCAGTACTTC. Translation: CASRSWGASYEQYF.

This CDR3 reads CAITDPTGVGELFF. The CDR3 nucleotides read TGTGCCATCACCGACCCGACAGGGGTCGGGGAGCTGTTTTTT. J is TRBJ2-2 and V is TRBV10-3, with 8 bases lining up with TRBD1. Germline-derived CDR1 and CDR2 are ENHRY and SYGVKD. V lost 7 bases, J lost 7 bases, and 8 bases stayed unmatched. The CDR3 has 14 amino acids.

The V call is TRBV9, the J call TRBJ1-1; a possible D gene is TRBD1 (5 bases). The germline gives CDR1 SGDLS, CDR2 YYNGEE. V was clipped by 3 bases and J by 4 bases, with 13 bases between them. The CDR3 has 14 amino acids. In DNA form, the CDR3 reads TGTGCCAGCAGCGCCGGGGGTGGGGGCACTGAAGCTTTCTTT. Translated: CASSAGGGGTEAFF.

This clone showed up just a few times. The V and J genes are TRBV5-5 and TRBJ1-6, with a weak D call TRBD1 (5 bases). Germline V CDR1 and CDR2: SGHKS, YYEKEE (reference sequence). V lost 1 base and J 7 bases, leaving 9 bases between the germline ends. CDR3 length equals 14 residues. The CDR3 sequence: CASSLIQANSPLHF. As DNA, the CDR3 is TGTGCCAGCAGCTTGATACAGGCCAATTCACCCCTCCACTTT.

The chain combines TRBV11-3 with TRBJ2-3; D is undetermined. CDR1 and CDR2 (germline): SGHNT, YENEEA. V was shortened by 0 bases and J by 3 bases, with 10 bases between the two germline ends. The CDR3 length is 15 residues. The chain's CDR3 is CASSLDGRITDTQYF. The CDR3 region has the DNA TGTGCCAGCAGCTTAGACGGCAGGATAACAGATACGCAGTATTTT. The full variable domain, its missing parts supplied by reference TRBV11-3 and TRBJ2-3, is EAGVVQSPRYKIIEKKQPVAFWCNPISGHNTLYWYLQNLGQGPELLIRYENEEAVDDSQLPKDRFSAERLKGVDSTLKIQPAELGDSAVYLCASSLDGRITDTQYFGPGTRLTVL.

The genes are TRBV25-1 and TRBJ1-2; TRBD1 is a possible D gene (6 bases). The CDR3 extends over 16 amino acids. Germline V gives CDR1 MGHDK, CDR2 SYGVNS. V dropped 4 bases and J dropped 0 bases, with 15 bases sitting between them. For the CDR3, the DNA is TGTGCCAGCAGTGGGTATCGGACAGTCTCTAACTATGGCTACACCTTC. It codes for CASSGYRTVSNYGYTF.

The CDR3 region is CASSQATGGTYEQYF. DNA of the CDR3: TGCGCCAGCAGCCAGGCGACAGGGGGCACCTACGAGCAGTACTTC. The chain employs TRBV4-3 and TRBJ2-7; 10 nucleotides agree with TRBD1. With V trimmed by 3 bases and J by 2 bases, 4 bases remained unmatched. The CDR3 contains 15 residues. Germline assignment: CDR1 LGHNA and CDR2 YSLEER.

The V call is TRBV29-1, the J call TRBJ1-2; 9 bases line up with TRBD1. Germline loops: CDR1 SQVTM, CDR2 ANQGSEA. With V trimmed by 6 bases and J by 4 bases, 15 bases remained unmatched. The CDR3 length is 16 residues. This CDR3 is CSVATGTGPSSYGYTF. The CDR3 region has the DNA TGCAGCGTCGCAACTGGGACAGGGCCCTCGTCCTATGGCTACACCTTC.

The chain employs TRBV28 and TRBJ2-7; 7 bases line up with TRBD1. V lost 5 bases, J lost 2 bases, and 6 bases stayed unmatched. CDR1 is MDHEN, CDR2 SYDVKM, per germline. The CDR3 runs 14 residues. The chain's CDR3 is CASSPGGATYEQYF. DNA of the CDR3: TGTGCCAGCAGTCCAGGGGGAGCCACCTACGAGCAGTACTTC.

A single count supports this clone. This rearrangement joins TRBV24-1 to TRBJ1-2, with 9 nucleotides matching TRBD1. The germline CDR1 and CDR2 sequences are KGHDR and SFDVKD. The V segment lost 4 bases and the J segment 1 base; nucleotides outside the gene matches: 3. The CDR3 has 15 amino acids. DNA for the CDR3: TGTGCCACCAGTGAGGAGGGACAGGGTAACTATGGCTACACCTTC. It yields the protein CATSEEGQGNYGYTF.

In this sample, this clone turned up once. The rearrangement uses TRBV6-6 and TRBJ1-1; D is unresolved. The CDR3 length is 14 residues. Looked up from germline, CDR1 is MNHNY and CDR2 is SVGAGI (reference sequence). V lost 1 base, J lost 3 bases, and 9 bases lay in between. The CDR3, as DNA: TGTGCCAGCAGTTACTTCAGGTCGGACACTGAAGCTTTCTTT. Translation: CASSYFRSDTEAFF.